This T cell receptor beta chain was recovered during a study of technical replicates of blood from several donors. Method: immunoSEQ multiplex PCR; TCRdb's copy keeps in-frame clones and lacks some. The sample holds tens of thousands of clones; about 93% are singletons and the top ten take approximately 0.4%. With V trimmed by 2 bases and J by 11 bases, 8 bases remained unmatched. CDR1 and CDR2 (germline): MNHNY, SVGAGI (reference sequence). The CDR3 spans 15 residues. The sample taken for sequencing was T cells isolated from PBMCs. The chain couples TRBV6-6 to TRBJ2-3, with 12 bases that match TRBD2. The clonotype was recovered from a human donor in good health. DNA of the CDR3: TGTGCCAGCAGTTACAGCCTAGCGGGAGGGGACGGGCAGTATTTT. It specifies CASSYSLAGGDGQYF.